What follows is one T cell receptor (beta chain) and its context. Its matching antigen is unknown. TCRdb re-analysed the 5' RACE reads in MiXCR, keeping a single row per CDR3 protein. The data show more than 150,000 distinct CDR3 sequences, roughly 11% seen once. CDR1 SQVTM and CDR2 ANQGSEA come from the germline V gene. V lost 7 bases and J lost 4; bases outside the gene matches: 6. CDR3 length: 12 residues. These data are taken from a study of T-cell memory formation after mild COVID-19. Study-wide findings and caveats: Most CD4+ clones that shrank were in CM and EM, while CD8+ ones turned up in EMRA. Later expanders leaned toward CD4+, whereas clones contracting from day 15 to 85 were balanced CD4/CD8.

This sequence originates from a man between 18 and 35 years old who had mild COVID-19 (a few samples of this study predate the infection). Cell type and time point are not known. This sequence joins TRBV29-1 and TRBJ2-5; 7 bases line up with TRBD1. The sample consisted of PBMCs or a T cell subset sorted from them (not recorded which). CDR3 sequence: CSARDSLETQYF. The CDR3, as DNA: TGCAGCGCCCGGGACAGCTTAGAGACCCAGTACTTC.